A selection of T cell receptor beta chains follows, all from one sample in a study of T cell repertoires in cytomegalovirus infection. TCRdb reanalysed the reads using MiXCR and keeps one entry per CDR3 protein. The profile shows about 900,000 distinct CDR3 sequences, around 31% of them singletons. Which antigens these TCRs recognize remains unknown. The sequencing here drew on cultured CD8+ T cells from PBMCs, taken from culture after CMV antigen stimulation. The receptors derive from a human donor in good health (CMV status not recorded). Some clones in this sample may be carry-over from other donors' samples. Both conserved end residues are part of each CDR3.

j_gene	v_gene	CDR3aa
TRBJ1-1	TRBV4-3	CASSQTRTTEAFF
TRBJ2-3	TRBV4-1	CASSQDGGQGAADTQYF
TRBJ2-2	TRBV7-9	CASSSVLTGELFF
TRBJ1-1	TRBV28	CASSFRQQGAFF
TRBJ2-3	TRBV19	CASNSPWDRDGETDTQYF
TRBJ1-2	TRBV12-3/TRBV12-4	CASYRPGGVINYGYTF
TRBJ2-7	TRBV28	CASSSPRDRGRGFVYEQYF
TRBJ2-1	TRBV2	CASTTGTSAHNEQFF
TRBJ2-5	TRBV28	CASSLYQTGETQYF
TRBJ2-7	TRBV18	CASSPPGPDEQYF
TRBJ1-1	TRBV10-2	CASSEARTGVTEAFF
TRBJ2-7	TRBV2	CASGQGNEQYF
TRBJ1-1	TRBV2	CANRDRGGSEAFF
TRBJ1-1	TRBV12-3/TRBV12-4	CASSPGLLTEAFF
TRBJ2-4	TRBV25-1	CASSPPQTGPSRDIQYF
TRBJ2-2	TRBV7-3	CASSDPRRDATGELFF
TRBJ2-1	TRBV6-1	CASSLISSSGGLLNEQFF
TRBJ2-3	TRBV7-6	CASSLVEVALPTDTQYF
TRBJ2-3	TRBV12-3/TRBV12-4	CASSVQGPVDTQYF
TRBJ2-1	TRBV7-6	CASSLGGGPVYNEQFF
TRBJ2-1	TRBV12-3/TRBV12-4	CASSSRPGLAGEVFF
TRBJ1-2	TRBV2	CANKGDGVYGYTF
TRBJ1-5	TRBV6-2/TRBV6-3	CASSYSRTGASNQPQHF
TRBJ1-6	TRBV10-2	CASSVPGTDSPLHF
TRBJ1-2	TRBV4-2	CASSQPTDYSNYGYTF
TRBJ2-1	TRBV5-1	CASRGTSVYNEQFF
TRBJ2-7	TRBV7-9	CASSFKYEQYF
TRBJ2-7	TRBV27	CASSLSGDAYEQYF
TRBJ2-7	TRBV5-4	CASSGWLAGASYEQYF
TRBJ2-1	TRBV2	CASSDTSGAPYNEQFF
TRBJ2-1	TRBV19	CASSIPPRGGVHEQFF
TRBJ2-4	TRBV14	CASSHTLNKNIQYF
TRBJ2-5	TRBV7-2	CASAPGALSFEETQYF
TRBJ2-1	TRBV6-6	CASSWGKTGSYNEQFF
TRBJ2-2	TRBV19	CASSWSSGGDGYTGELFF
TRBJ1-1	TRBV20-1	CSARGRGMNTEAFF
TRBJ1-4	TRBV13	CASSFWTGTTNEKLFF
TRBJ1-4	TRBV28	CASSWVGGRGEKLFF
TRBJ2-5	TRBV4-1	CASSQDQGEETQYF
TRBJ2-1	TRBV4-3	CASSLPGEQRNEQFF
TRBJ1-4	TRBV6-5	CASSYPPEVPWGEKLFF
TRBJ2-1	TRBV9	CASSVWDRDYNEQFF
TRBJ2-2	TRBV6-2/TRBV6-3	CASSYSRTGVNTGELFF
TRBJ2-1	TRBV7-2	CASSLPEGYNEQFF
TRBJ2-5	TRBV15	CATSRAVGPGTQYF
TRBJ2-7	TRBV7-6	CASSLELTASYEQYF